The clone carrying this T cell receptor (beta chain) was picked up a small number of times. The antigen remains unidentified. PCR primers comprised 60 Vbeta and 13 Jbeta primers. Generated by immunoSEQ multiplex PCR, the TCRdb table keeps only in-frame clones and is missing some. The repertoire holds about 150,000 clones, with about 74% as singletons. The source of the sample is a study of cytomegalovirus exposure and HLA in healthy donors. Study-level results: Some V segments could not be told apart, so they were left out, TRBV6-2 and TRBV6-3 among them. A later analysis reportedly found fewer N-insertions in an Asian-associated ancestry cluster than the approximately 730-donor mean. Most TCRs appeared rarely, but some public TCRs recurred in many donors. The authors enumerated 150 to 200 TCR beta chains as linked to cytomegalovirus.

The CDR3 totals 15 residues. Trimming took 4 bases from V and 6 from J, leaving 16 bases between them. Germline V lookup: CDR1 SGHNT, CDR2 YYREEE (reference sequence). This clonotype originated in a woman aged 40 to 50 in good health and CMV-seronegative. The gene calls are TRBV5-4 and TRBJ1-4; no definite D call. Sequenced sample: PBMCs. CDR3 DNA sequence: TGTGCCAGCAGCATGGAAACAGAACCCCATGAAAAACTGTTTTTT. This sequence encodes CASSMETEPHEKLFF.